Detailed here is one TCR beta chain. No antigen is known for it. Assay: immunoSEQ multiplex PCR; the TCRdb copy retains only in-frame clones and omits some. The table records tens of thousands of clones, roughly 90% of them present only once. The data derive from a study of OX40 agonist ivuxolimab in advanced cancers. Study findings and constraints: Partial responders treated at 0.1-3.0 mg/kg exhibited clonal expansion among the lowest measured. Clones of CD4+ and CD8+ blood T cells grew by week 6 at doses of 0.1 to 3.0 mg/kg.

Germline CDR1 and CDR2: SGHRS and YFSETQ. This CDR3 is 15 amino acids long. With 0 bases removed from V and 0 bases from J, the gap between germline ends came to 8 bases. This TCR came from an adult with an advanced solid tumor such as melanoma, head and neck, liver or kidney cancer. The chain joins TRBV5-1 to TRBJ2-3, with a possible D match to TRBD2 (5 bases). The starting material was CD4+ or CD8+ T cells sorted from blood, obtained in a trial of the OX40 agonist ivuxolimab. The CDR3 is CASSLVGVSTDTQYF. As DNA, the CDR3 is TGCGCCAGCAGCTTGGTCGGGGTTAGCACAGATACGCAGTATTTT.